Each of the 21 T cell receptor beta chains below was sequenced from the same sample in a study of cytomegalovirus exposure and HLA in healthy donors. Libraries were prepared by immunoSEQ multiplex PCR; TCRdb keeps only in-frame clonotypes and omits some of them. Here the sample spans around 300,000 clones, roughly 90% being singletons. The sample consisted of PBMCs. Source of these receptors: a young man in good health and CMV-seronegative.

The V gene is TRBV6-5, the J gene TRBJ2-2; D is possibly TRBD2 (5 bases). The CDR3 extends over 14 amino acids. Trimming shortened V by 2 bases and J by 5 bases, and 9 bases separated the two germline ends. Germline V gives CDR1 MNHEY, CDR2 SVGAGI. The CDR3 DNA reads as TGTGCCAGCAGTTACGATGGGAGAACCGGGGAGCTGTTTTTT. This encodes CASSYDGRTGELFF.

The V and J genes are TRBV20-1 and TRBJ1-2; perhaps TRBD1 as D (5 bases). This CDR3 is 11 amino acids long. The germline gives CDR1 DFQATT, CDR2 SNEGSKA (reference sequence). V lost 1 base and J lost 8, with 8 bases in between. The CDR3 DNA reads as TGCAGTGCTAGAGGCGGGGCGGGCTACACCTTC. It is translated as CSARGGAGYTF.

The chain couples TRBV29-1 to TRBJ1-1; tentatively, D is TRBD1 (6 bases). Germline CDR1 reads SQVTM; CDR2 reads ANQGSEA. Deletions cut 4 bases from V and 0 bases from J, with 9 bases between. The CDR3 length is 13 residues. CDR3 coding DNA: TGCAGCGTTGGTGACAGGATGAACACTGAAGCTTTCTTT. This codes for CSVGDRMNTEAFF.

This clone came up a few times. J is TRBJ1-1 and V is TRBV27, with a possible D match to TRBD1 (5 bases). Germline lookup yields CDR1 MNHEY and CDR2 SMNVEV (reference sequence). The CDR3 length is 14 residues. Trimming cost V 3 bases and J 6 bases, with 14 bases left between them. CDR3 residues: CASSFWGRGSEAFF. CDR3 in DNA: TGTGCCAGCAGTTTTTGGGGTAGGGGTTCTGAAGCTTTCTTT.

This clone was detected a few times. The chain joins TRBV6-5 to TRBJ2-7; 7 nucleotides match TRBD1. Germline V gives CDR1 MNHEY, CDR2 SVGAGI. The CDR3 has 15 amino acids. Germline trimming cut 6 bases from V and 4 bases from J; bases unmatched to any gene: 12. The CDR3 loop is CASRLAMTGTYEQYF. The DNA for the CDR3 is TGTGCCAGCAGGCTAGCCATGACAGGGACATACGAGCAGTACTTC.

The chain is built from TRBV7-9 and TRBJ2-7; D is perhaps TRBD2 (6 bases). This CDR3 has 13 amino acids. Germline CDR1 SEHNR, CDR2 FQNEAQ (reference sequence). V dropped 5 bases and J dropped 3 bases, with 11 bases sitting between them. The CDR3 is CASSGTGSYEQYF. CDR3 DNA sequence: TGTGCCAGCAGCGGGACCGGGAGCTACGAGCAGTACTTC.

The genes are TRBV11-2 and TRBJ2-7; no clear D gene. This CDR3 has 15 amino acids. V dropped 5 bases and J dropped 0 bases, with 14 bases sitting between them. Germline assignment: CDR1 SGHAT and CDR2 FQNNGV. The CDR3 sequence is CASSRDLSLSYEQYF. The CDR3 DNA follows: TGTGCCAGCAGCCGCGATCTTTCCCTCTCCTACGAGCAGTACTTC. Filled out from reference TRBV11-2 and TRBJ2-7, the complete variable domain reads EAGVAQSPRYKIIEKRQSVAFWCNPISGHATLYWYQQILGQGPKLLIQFQNNGVVDDSQLPKDRFSAERLKGVDSTLKIQPAKLEDSAVYLCASSRDLSLSYEQYFGPGTRLTVT.

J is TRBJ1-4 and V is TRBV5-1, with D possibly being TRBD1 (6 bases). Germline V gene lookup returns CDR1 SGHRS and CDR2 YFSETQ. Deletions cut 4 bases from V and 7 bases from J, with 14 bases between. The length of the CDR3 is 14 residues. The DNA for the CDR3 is TGCGCCAGCAGCCGCGGGGGCATTGGTGAAAAACTGTTTTTT. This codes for CASSRGGIGEKLFF.

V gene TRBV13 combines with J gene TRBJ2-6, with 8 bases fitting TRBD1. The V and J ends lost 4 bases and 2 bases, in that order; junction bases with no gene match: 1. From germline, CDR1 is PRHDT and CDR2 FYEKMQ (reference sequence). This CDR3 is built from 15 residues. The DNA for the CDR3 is TGTGCCAGCAGCTGGACAGGGACTGGGGCCAACGTCCTGACTTTC. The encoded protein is CASSWTGTGANVLTF.

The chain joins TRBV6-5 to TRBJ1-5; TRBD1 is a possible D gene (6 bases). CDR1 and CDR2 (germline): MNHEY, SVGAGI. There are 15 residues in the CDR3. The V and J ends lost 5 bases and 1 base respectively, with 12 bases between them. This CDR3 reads CASSLYRASNQPQHF. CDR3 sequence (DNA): TGTGCCAGCAGTCTCTACAGGGCGAGCAATCAGCCCCAGCATTTT.

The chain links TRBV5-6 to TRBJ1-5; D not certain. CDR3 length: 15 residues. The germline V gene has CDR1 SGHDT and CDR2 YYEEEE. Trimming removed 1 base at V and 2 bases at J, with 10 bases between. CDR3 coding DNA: TGTGCCAGCAGCTTGTGGGAGTTGGGCAATCAGCCCCAGCATTTT. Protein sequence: CASSLWELGNQPQHF.

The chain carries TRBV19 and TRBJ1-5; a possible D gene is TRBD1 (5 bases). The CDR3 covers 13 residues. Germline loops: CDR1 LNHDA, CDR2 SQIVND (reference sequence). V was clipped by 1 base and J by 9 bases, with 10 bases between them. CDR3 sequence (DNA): TGTGCCAGTAGTATAGTACCTAGGGGGCCCCAGCATTTT. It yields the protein CASSIVPRGPQHF.

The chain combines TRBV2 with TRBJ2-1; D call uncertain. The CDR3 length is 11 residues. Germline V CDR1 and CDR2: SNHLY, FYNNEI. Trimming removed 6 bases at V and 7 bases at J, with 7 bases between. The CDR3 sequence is CASSPPNEQFF. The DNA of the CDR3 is TGTGCCAGCAGCCCCCCAAATGAGCAGTTCTTC.

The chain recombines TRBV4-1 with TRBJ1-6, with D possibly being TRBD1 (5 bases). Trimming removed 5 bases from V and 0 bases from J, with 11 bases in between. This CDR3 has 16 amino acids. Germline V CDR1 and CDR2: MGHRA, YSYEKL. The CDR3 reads CASSARQSSYNSPLHF. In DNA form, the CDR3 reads TGCGCCAGCAGCGCCAGACAGAGCTCCTATAATTCACCCCTCCACTTT.

CDR3 region: CASSPPRQGGNTEAFF. CDR3 nucleotides: TGTGCCAGCAGCCCCCCTAGGCAGGGCGGGAACACTGAAGCTTTCTTT. The chain is built from TRBV7-9 and TRBJ1-1, with D possibly matching TRBD1 (5 bases). The length of the CDR3 is 16 residues. The V gene lost 5 bases and the J gene lost 1 base, with 17 bases spanning the gap. Germline loops: CDR1 SEHNR, CDR2 FQNEAQ (reference sequence).

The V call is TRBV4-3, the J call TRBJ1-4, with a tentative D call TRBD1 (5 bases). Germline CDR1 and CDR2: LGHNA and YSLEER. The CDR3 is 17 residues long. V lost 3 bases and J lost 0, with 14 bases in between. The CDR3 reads CASSQADKVATNEKLFF. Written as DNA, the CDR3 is TGCGCCAGCAGCCAGGCGGACAAAGTTGCAACTAATGAAAAACTGTTTTTT.

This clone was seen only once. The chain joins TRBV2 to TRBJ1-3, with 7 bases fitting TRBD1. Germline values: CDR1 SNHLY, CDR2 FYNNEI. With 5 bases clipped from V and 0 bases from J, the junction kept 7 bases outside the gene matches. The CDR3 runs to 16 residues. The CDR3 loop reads CASSREGQHSGNTIYF. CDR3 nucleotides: TGTGCCAGCAGTCGAGAGGGACAGCACTCTGGAAACACCATATATTTT. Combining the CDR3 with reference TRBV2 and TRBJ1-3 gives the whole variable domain EPEVTQTPSHQVTQMGQEVILRCVPISNHLYFYWYRQILGQKVEFLVSFYNNEISEKSEIFDDQFSVERPDGSNFTLKIRSTKLEDSAMYFCASSREGQHSGNTIYFGEGSWLTVV.

CDR3 region: CASSLYGLVTEAFF. The CDR3 DNA is TGTGCCAGCAGCTTGTACGGGTTGGTCACTGAAGCTTTCTTT. This sequence joins TRBV5-4 and TRBJ1-1, with D unclear. The CDR3 extends over 14 amino acids. With 1 base removed from V and 4 bases from J, the gap between germline ends came to 11 bases. Germline assignment: CDR1 SGHNT and CDR2 YYREEE (reference sequence).

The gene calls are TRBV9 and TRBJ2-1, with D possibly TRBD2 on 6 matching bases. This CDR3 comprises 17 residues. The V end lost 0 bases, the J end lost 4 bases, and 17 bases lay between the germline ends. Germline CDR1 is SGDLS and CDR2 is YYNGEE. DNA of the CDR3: TGTGCCAGCAGCGTAGCTGGGACGGCGGGGAGATACAATGAGCAGTTCTTC. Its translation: CASSVAGTAGRYNEQFF.

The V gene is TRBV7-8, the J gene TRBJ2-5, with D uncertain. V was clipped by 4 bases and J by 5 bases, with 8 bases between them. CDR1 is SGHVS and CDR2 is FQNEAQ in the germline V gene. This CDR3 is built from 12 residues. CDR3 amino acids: CASSSHSETQYF. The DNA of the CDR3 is TGTGCCAGCAGCTCCCACTCGGAGACCCAGTACTTC.

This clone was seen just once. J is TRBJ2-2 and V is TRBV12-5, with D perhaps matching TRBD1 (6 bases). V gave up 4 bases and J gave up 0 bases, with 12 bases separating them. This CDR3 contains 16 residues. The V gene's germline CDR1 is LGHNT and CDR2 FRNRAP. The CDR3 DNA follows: TGTGCTAGTGGTTCGACAGGTCCCCCGAACACCGGGGAGCTGTTTTTT. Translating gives CASGSTGPPNTGELFF.